The present T cell receptor (beta chain) was sequenced within a study of T-cell reconstitution after alpha-beta-depleted transplantation in children. Overall study findings and caveats: The study traced high day-60 TCRbeta diversity in some patients to surviving recipient T cells and thymic progenitors. At one year after transplant, newly produced T cells mostly accounted for T-cell counts and diversity. The study reportedly traced alpha-beta T cells about two months after transplant to several hundred expanded graft clones.

Comment on this clonotype: The antigen remains undetermined.

The ends lost 1 base at V and 4 bases at J; junction bases unmatched: 10. Germline CDR1 is DFQATT and CDR2 is SNEGSKA (reference sequence). This CDR3 spans 17 amino acids. Unique molecular identifiers were incorporated when the TCRbeta library was constructed. TCRdb re-derived calls from the PCR reads in MiXCR, one entry per CDR3 protein. The sample records approximately 210,000 distinct CDR3 sequences, about 15% being singletons. The V call is TRBV20-1, the J call TRBJ2-1, with 10 bases identical to TRBD2. The material was PBMCs, mostly from graft donor cells, obtained 360 days after TCRalphabeta/CD19-depleted stem cell transplant. This clonotype was sampled from a male patient between 2 and 10 years old who had a stem cell transplant for acute lymphoblastic leukemia, so the T cells may come from the graft donor. This chain's CDR3 is CSARVGLAQKGYNEQFF. CDR3 bases: TGCAGTGCTAGAGTGGGACTAGCGCAGAAGGGGTACAATGAGCAGTTCTTC.